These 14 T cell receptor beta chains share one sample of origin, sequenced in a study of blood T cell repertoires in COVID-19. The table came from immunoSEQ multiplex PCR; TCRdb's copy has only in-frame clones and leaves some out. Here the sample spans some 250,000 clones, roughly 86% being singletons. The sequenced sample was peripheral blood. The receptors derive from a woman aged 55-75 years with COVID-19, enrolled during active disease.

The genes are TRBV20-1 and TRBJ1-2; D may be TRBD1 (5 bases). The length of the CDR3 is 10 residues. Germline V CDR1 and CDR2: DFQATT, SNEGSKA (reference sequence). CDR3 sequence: CRDDSYGYTF. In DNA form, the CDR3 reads TGCAGAGACGACAGCTATGGCTACACCTTC.

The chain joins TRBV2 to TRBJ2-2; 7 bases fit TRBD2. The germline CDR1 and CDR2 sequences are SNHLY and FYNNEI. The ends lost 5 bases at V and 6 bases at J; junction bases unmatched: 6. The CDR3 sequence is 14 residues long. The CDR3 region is CASSQPRGAGELFF. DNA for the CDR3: TGTGCCAGCAGTCAACCTCGGGGGGCCGGGGAGCTGTTTTTT.

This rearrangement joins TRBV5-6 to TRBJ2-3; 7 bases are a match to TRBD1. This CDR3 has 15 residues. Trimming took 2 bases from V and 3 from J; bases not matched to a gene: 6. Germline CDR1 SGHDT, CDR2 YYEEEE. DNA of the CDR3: TGTGCCAGCAGCTTATACAGGGGTGGAACAGATACGCAGTATTTT. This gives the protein CASSLYRGGTDTQYF.

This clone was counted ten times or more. The CDR3 coding sequence is TGTGCCAGCAGCTTAGGGGGAGAGGGTTCACCCCTCCACTTT. Translated: CASSLGGEGSPLHF. The chain combines TRBV5-4 with TRBJ1-6; TRBD1 is a possible D gene (6 bases). The germline V and J ends were trimmed by 2 bases and 9 bases, with 12 bases remaining between them. This CDR3 spans 14 amino acids. Germline V lookup: CDR1 SGHNT, CDR2 YYREEE (reference sequence).

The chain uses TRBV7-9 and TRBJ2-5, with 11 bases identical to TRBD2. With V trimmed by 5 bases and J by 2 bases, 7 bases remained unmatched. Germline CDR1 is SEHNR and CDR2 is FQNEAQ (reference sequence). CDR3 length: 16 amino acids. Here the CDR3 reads CASSLSGRGEQETQYF. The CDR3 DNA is TGTGCCAGCAGCCTTAGCGGGAGGGGCGAACAAGAGACCCAGTACTTC.

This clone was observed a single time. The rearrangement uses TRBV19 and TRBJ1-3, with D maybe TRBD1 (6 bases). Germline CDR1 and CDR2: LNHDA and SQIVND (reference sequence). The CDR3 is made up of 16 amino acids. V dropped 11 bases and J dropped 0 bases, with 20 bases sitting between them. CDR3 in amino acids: CASGEVKGASGNTIYF. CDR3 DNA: TGTGCCTCAGGGGAAGTTAAAGGAGCCTCTGGAAACACCATATATTTT.

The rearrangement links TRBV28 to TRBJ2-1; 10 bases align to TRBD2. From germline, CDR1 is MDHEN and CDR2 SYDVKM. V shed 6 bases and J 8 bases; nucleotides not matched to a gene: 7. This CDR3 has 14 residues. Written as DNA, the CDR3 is TGTGCCAGCAGCCCCACTAGCGGGACGTATGAGCAGTTCTTC. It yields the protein CASSPTSGTYEQFF.

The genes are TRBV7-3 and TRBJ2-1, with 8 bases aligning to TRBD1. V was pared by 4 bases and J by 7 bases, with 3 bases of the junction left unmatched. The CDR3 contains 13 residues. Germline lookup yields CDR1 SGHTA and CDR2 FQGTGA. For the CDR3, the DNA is TGTGCCAGCAGCTCCGACAGGGGAAATGAGCAGTTCTTC. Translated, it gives CASSSDRGNEQFF.

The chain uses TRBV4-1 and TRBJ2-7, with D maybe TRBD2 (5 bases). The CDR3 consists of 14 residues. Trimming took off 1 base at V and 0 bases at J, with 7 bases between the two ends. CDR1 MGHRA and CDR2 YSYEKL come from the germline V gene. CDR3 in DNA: TGCGCCAGCAGCCAAGTTGGGAGCTCCTACGAGCAGTACTTC. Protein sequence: CASSQVGSSYEQYF.

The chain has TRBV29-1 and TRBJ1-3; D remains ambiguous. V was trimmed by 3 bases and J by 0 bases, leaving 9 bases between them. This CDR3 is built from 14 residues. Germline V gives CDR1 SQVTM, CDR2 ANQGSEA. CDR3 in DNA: TGCAGCGTTGATCCGGGTGACTCTGGAAACACCATATATTTT. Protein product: CSVDPGDSGNTIYF. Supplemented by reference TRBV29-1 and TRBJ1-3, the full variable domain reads SAVISQKPSRDICQRGTSLTIQCQVDSQVTMMFWYRQQPGQSLTLIATANQGSEATYESGFVIDKFPISRPNLTFSTLTVSNMSPEDSSIYLCSVDPGDSGNTIYFGEGSWLTVV.

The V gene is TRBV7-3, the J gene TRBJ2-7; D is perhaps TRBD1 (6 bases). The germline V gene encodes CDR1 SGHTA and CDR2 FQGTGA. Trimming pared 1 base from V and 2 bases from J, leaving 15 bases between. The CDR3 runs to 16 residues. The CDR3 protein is CASSLIPTGMPYEQYF. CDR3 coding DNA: TGTGCCAGCAGCTTAATCCCCACAGGGATGCCCTACGAGCAGTACTTC.

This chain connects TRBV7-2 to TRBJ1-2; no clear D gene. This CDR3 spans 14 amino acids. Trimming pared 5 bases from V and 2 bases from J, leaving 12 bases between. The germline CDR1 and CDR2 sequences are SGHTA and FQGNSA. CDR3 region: CASSPGLGNYGYTF. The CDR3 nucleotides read TGTGCCAGCAGCCCCGGCCTCGGGAACTATGGCTACACCTTC.

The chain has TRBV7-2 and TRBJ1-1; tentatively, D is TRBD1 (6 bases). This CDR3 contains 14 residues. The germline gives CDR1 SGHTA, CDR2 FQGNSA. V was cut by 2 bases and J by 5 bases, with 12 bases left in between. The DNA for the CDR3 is TGTGCCAGCAGCTTAAGACGAGGGGGAACTGAAGCTTTCTTT. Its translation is CASSLRRGGTEAFF. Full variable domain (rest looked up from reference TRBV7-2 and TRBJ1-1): GAGVSQSPSNKVTEKGKDVELRCDPISGHTALYWYRQSLGQGLEFLIYFQGNSAPDKSGLPSDRFSAERTGGSVSTLTIQRTQQEDSAVYLCASSLRRGGTEAFFGQGTRLTVV.

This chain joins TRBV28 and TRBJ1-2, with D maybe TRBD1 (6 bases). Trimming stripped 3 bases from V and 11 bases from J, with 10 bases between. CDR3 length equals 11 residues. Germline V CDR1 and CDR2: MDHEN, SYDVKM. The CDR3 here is CASSFQGQYTF. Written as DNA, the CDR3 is TGTGCCAGCAGTTTCCAGGGGCAATACACCTTC.